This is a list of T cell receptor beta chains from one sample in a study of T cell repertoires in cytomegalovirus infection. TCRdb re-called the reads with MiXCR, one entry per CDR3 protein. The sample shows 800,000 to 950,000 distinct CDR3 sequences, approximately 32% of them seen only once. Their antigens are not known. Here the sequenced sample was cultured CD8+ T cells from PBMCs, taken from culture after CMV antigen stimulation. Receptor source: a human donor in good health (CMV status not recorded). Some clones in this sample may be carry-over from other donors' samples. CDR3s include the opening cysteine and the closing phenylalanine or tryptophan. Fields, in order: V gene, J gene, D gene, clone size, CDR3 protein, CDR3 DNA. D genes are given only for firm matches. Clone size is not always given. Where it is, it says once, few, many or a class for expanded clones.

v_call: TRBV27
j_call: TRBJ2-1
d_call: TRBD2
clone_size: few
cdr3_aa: CASSLGGVIYNEQFF
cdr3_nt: TGTGCCAGCAGTTTAGGGGGGGTCATATACAATGAGCAGTTCTTC

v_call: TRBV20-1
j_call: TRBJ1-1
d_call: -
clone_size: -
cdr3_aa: CSTNTEAFF
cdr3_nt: TGCAGTACGAACACTGAAGCTTTCTTT

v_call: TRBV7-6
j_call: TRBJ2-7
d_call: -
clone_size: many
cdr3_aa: CASSLGPGQGSYEQYF
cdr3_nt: TGTGCCAGCAGCTTAGGTCCAGGGCAGGGAAGCTACGAGCAGTACTTC

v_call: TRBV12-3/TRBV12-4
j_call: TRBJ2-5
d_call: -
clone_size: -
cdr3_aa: CASSAEFRFNPQETQYF
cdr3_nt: TGTGCCAGCAGTGCCGAGTTCAGGTTCAACCCACAAGAGACCCAGTACTTC

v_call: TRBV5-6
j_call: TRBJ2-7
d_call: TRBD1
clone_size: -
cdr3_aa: CASRQGQGYEQYF
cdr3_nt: TGTGCCAGCAGACAGGGACAGGGGTACGAGCAGTACTTC

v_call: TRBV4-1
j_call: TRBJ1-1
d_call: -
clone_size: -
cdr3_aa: CASSQVRLDTEAFF
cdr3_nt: TGCGCCAGCAGCCAAGTAAGGTTGGACACTGAAGCTTTCTTT

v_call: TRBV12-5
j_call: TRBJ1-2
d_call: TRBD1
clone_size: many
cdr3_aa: CASGWGTADGYTF
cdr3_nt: TGTGCTAGTGGTTGGGGGACAGCCGACGGCTACACCTTC

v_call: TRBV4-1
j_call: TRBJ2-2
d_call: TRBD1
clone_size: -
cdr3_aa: CASSQSGQTNTGELFF
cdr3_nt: TGCGCCAGCAGCCAATCGGGACAGACGAACACCGGGGAGCTGTTTTTT

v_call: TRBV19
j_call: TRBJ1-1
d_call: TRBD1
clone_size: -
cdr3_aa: CASMVTGGETAAFF
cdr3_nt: TGTGCCAGTATGGTAACAGGGGGCGAGACAGCCGCTTTCTTT

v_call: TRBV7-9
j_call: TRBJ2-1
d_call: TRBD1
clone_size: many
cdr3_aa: CASSFAQYGGTGSDEQFF
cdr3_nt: TGTGCCAGCAGCTTCGCCCAATATGGGGGGACAGGGTCCGATGAGCAGTTCTTC

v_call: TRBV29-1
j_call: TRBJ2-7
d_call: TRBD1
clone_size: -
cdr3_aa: CSTSGTAYEQYF
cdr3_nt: TGCAGCACCTCCGGGACAGCCTACGAGCAGTACTTC

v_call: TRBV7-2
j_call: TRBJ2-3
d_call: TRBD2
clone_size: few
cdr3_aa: CASAPGLALRDTQYF
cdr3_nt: TGTGCCAGCGCGCCGGGACTAGCGTTAAGGGATACGCAGTATTTT

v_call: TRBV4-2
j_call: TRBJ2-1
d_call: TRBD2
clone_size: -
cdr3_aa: CASSQALLAGAGNEQFF
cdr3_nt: TGTGCCAGCAGCCAAGCCCTTCTAGCGGGGGCAGGTAATGAGCAGTTCTTC

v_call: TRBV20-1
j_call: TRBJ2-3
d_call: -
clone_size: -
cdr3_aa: CSARGWRKDTQYF
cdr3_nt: TGCAGTGCTAGGGGGTGGAGGAAAGATACGCAGTATTTT

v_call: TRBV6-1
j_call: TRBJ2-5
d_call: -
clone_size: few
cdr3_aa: CASSVAGETQYF
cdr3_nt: TGTGCCAGCAGTGTAGCCGGAGAGACCCAGTACTTC

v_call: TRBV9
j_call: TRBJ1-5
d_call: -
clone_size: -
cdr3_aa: CASSKTDSNQPQHF
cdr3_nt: TGTGCCAGCAGCAAGACCGATAGCAATCAGCCCCAGCATTTT

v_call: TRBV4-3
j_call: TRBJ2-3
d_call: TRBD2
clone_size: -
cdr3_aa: CTSSPLLAGGVKDTQYF
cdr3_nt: TGCACCAGCAGCCCCCTACTAGCGGGGGGGGTCAAGGATACGCAGTATTTT

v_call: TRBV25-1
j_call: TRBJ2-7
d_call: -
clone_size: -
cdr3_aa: CASSAQRYPYEQYF
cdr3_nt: TGTGCCAGCAGTGCCCAGCGGTACCCCTACGAGCAGTACTTC

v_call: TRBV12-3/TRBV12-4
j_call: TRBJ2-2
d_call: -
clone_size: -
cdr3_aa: CASGVRGTPRGAGELFF
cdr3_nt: TGTGCCAGCGGGGTGAGAGGGACTCCCCGAGGAGCCGGGGAGCTGTTTTTT

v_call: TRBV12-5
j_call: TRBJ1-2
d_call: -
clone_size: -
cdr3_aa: CASGAEHYGYTF
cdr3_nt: TGTGCTAGTGGTGCCGAACACTATGGCTACACCTTC

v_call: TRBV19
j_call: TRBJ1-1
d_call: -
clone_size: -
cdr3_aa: CASSARQALMNTEAFF
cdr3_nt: TGTGCCAGTAGTGCCAGACAGGCTCTCATGAACACTGAAGCTTTCTTT

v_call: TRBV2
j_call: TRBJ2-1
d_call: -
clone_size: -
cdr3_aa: CASSEAREYGQFF
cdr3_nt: TGTGCCAGCAGTGAAGCTAGGGAGTATGGCCAGTTCTTC

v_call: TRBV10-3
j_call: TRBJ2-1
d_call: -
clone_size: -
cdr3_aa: CAILSDGMSSYNEQFF
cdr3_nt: TGTGCCATCCTTTCCGATGGGATGAGCTCCTACAATGAGCAGTTCTTC

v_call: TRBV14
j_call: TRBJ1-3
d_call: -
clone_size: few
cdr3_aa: CASSQDGNGGNTIYF
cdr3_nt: TGTGCCAGCAGCCAAGATGGGAACGGGGGAAACACCATATATTTT

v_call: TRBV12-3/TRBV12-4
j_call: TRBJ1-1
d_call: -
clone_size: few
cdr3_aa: CASSPFEGEITEAFF
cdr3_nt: TGTGCCAGCAGCCCCTTCGAGGGGGAGATCACTGAAGCTTTCTTT

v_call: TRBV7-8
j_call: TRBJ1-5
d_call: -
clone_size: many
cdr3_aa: CASSYRGGGDQPQHF
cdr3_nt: TGTGCCAGCAGCTACAGAGGGGGGGGCGATCAGCCCCAGCATTTT

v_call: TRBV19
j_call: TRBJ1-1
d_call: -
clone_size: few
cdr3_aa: CASTPGATEAFF
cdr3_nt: TGTGCCAGTACGCCGGGGGCCACTGAAGCTTTCTTT

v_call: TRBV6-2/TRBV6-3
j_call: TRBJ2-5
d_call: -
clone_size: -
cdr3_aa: CASIEGETQYF
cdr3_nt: TGTGCCAGCATCGAAGGGGAGACCCAGTACTTC

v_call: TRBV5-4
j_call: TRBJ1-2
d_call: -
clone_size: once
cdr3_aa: CASSGNEVKAF
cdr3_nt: TGTGCCAGCAGCGGAAACGAAGTGAAAGCCTTC

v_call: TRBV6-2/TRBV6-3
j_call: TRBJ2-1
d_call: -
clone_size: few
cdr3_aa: CASGYKSSYNEQFF
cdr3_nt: TGTGCCAGCGGATACAAGAGCTCCTACAATGAGCAGTTCTTC

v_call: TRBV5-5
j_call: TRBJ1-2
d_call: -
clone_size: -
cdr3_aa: CASSLRHADNYGYTF
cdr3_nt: TGTGCCAGCAGCTTGAGACACGCTGATAACTATGGCTACACCTTC

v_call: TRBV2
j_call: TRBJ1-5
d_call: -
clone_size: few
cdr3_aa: CASRGEINQPQHF
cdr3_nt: TGTGCCAGCAGGGGGGAAATCAATCAGCCCCAGCATTTT

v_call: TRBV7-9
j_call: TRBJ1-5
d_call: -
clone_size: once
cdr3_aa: CASSPQVTDTQHF
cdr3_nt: TGTGCCAGCAGCCCCCAAGTTACAGATACGCAGCATTTT

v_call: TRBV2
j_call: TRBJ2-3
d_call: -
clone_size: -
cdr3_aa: CAVQGRGGTDTQYF
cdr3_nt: TGTGCCGTTCAGGGGCGGGGCGGAACAGATACGCAGTATTTT

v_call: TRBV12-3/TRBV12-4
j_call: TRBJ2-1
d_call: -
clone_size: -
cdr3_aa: CASSSAGADEQFF
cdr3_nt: TGTGCCAGCAGCTCCGCCGGGGCCGATGAGCAGTTCTTC

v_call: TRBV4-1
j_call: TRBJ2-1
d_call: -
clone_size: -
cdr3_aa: CASSEELSGEQFF
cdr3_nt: TGCGCCAGCAGCGAGGAACTATCGGGTGAGCAGTTCTTC

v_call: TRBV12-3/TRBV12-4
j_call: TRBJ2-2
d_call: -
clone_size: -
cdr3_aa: CASSPPPSRENTGELFF
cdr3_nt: TGTGCCAGCAGTCCCCCCCCTTCAAGGGAGAACACCGGGGAGCTGTTTTTT

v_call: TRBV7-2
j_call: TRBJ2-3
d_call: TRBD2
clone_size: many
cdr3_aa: CASSLTSGGTTDTQYF
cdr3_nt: TGTGCCAGCAGCTTGACTAGCGGGGGAACCACAGATACGCAGTATTTT

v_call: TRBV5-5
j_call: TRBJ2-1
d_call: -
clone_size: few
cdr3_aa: CASSFSPILKKTYNEQFF
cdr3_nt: TGTGCCAGCAGCTTCTCTCCTATACTGAAAAAGACCTACAATGAGCAGTTCTTC

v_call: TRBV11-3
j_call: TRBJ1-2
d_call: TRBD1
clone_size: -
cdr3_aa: CASSLDSRGPYGYTF
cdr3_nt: TGTGCCAGCAGCTTAGATTCCAGGGGGCCGTATGGCTACACCTTC

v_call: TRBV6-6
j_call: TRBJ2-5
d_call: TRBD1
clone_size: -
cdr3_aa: CASSYVQGAWGETQYF
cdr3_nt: TGTGCCAGCAGTTACGTACAGGGGGCTTGGGGAGAGACCCAGTACTTC

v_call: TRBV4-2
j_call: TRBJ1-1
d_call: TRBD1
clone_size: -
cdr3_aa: CASSPRTGRTAEAFF
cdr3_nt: TGTGCCAGCAGCCCTCGGACAGGCCGAACGGCTGAAGCTTTCTTT

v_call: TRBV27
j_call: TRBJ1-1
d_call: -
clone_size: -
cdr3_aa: CASSLVKGNTEAFF
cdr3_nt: TGTGCCAGCAGTTTAGTCAAGGGGAACACTGAAGCTTTCTTT

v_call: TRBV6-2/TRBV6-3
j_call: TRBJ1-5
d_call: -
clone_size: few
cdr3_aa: CASSYLFVRDSNQPQHF
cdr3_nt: TGTGCCAGCAGTTACCTGTTTGTCCGGGACAGCAATCAGCCCCAGCATTTT

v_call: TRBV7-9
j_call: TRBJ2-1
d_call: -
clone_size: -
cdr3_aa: CASSLFQWRETTYNEQFF
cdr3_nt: TGTGCCAGCAGCTTATTTCAATGGAGGGAAACTACCTACAATGAGCAGTTCTTC

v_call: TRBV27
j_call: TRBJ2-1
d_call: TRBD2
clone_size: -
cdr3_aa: CASSQTSGGNNEQFF
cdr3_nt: TGTGCCAGCAGCCAGACTAGCGGGGGGAACAATGAGCAGTTCTTC

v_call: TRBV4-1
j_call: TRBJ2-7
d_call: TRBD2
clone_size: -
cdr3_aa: CASSQSPLAGGSNEQYF
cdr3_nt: TGCGCCAGCAGCCAATCCCCTCTAGCGGGGGGCTCCAATGAGCAGTACTTC

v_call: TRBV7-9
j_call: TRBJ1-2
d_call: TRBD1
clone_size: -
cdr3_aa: CASSLPGGPDYGYTF
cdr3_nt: TGTGCCAGCAGCTTACCAGGGGGGCCGGACTATGGCTACACCTTC

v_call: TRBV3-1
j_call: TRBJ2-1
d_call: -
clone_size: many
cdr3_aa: CASSQAGFYNEQFF
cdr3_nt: TGTGCCAGCAGCCAGGCGGGATTCTACAATGAGCAGTTCTTC

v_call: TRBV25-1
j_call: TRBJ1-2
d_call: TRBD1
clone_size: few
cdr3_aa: CASSEYGAGGDYGYTF
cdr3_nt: TGTGCCAGCAGTGAATACGGGGCAGGGGGCGACTATGGCTACACCTTC

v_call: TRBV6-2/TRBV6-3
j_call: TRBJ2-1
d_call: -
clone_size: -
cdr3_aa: CASSYSGSLNEQFF
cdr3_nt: TGTGCCAGCAGTTACTCTGGCAGTCTCAATGAGCAGTTCTTC

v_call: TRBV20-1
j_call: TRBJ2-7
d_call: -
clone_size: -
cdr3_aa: CSARVGDWSSYEQYF
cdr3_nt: TGCAGTGCTAGAGTTGGGGACTGGAGCTCCTACGAGCAGTACTTC

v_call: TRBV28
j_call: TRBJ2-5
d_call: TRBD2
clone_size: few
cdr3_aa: CASTTGGTSAQETQYF
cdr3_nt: TGTGCCAGCACTACCGGCGGGACTAGTGCTCAAGAGACCCAGTACTTC

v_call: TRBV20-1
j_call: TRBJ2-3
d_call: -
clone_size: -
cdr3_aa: CSARNGGQVTDTQYF
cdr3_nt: TGCAGTGCTAGAAACGGGGGCCAAGTCACAGATACGCAGTATTTT